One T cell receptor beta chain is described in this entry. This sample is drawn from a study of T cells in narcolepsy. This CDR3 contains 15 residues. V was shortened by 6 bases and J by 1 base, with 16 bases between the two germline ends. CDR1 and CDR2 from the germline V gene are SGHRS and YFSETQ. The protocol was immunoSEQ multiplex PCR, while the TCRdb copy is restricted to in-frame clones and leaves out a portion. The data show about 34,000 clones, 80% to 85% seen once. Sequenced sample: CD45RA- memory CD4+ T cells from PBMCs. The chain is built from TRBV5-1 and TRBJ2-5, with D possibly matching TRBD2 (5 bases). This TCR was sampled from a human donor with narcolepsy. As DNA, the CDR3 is TGCGCCAGCACTACACAGCCGGGGTTCCAAGAGACCCAGTACTTC. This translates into CASTTQPGFQETQYF. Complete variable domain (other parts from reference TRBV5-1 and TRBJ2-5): KAGVTQTPRYLIKTRGQQVTLSCSPISGHRSVSWYQQTPGQGLQFLFEYFSETQRNKGNFPGRFSGRQFSNSRSEMNVSTLELGDSALYLCASTTQPGFQETQYFGPGTRLLVL.